The 3 T cell receptor beta chains below were found in one sample sequenced in a study of Ad26.COV2.S vaccination and SARS-CoV-2 variants (dated by TCRdb to about 2021). Library construction relied on the immunoSEQ multiplex PCR assay. TCRdb took this table from immuneACCESS and kept in-frame rearrangements with V and J called. Such tables lack part of the clones; where checked against another copy, unresolved V genes explain under half of the gap, and the rest is unexplained. This sample comprises about 400,000 clones, roughly 90% of them detected only once. 3.6% of the sample comes from the top ten. The treatment or condition label for this specimen denotes: roughly 20 received Ad26.COV2.S at low or high dose, single or two shots; several received placebo; per-sample allocation not given. For vaccine and placebo recipients, repertoires were sequenced using samples collected on day 63 after the first injection.

The source material was peripheral blood, sampled in a trial of Ad26.COV2.S vaccine versus placebo. The origin of the receptors is a person aged 18-65 years who received the Ad26.COV2.S COVID-19 vaccine or a placebo.

A remark on this clone: One junction end disagrees with the germline gene, perhaps due to a read error. The gene calls are TRBV5-5 and TRBJ1-2, with D unresolved. Germline V gene sequence: CDR1 SGHKS, CDR2 YYEKEE (reference sequence). This CDR3 contains 13 residues. CDR3 sequence: CASSLGENYGYTF. The CDR3 nucleotides read TGTGCCAGCAGTTTGGGTGAGAACTATGGCTACACCTTC. The variable domain in full, completed from reference TRBV5-5 and TRBJ1-2, reads DAGVTQSPTHLIKTRGQQVTLRCSPISGHKSVSWYQQVLGQGPQFIFQYYEKEERGRGNFPDRFSARQFPNYSSELNVNALLLGDSALYLCASSLGENYGYTFGSGTRLTVV.

V gene TRBV6-2 or TRBV6-3 combines with J gene TRBJ2-5; D is perhaps TRBD1 or TRBD2 (6 bases each). The germline V gene encodes CDR1 MNHEY and CDR2 SVGEGT. The CDR3 loop spans 14 amino acids. The V end was cut by 2 bases, the J end by 6 bases, with 13 bases between. The CDR3 DNA reads TGTGCCAGCAGTTACGGGGGGCTGAGCCAGACCCAGTACTTC. Translated, it gives CASSYGGLSQTQYF.

This rearrangement joins TRBV27 to TRBJ2-2; D ambiguous. The V gene's germline CDR1 is MNHEY and CDR2 SMNVEV (reference sequence). Trimming took off 6 bases at V and 0 bases at J, with 17 bases between the two ends. This CDR3 comprises 17 residues. The CDR3 bases are TGTGCCAGCAGCCCGATACCCTACATTTCGAACACCGGGGAGCTGTTTTTT. The encoded protein is CASSPIPYISNTGELFF.